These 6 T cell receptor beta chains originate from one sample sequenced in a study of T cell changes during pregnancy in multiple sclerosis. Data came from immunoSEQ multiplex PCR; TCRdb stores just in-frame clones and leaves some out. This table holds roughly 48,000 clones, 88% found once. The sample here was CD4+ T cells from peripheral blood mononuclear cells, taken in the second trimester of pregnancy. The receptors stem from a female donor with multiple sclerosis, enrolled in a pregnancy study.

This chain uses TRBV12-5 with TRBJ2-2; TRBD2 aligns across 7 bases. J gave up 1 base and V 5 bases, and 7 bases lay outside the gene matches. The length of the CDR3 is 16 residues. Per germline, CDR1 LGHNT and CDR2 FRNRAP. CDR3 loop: CASGPRETVNTGELFF. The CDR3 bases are TGTGCTAGTGGTCCGCGGGAGACGGTGAACACCGGGGAGCTGTTTTTT.

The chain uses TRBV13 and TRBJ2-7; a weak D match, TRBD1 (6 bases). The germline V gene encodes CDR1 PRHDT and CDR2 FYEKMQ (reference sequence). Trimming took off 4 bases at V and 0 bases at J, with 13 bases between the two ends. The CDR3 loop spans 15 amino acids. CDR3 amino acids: CASSSDRDISYEQYF. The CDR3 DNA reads TGTGCCAGCAGCTCAGACCGGGACATCTCCTACGAGCAGTACTTC.

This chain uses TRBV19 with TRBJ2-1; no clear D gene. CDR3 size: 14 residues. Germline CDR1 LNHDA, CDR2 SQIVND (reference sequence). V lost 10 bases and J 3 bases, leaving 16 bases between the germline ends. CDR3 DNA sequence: TGTGCCACTCAACCAATCACGGGCTACAATGAGCAGTTCTTC. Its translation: CATQPITGYNEQFF.

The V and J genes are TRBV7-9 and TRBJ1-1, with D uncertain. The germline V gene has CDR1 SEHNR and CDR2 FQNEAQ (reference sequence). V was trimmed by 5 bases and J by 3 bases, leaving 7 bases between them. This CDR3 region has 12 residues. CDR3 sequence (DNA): TGTGCCAGCAGCAACTTATACACTGAAGCTTTCTTT. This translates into CASSNLYTEAFF.

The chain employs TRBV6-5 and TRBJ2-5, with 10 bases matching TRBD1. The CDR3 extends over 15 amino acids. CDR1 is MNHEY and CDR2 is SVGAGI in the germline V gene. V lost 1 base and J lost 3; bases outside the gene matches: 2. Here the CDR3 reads CASSYWGTGEETQYF. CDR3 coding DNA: TGTGCCAGCAGTTACTGGGGGACAGGGGAAGAGACCCAGTACTTC.

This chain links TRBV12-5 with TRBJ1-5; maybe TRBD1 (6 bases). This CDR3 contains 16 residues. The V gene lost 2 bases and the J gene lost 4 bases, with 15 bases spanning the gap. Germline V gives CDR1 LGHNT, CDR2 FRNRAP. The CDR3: CASGLSPGTQNQPQHF. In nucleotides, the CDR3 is TGTGCTAGTGGTTTGTCCCCCGGGACACAAAATCAGCCCCAGCATTTT.